The next 2 T cell receptor beta chains were all read from a single sample in a study of T cells after posttransplantation cyclophosphamide. TCRdb's table, derived via immunoSEQ multiplex PCR, lists solely in-frame clones and lacks some. This sample has approximately 30,000 clones, with around nine tenths found just once. The sample consisted of PBMCs. These receptors all stem from a woman aged 40 to 50 with a blood cancer, CMV-positive, and with a related stem cell donor.

The rearrangement joins TRBV5-4 to TRBJ2-3; 8 bases line up with TRBD2. After removal of 2 bases from V and 2 bases from J, the junction contained 7 bases not matched to a gene. The germline V gene encodes CDR1 SGHNT and CDR2 YYREEE (reference sequence). The CDR3 runs 16 residues. The CDR3: CASSFPRGAHTDTQYF. CDR3 coding DNA: TGTGCCAGCAGCTTTCCGCGGGGGGCTCACACAGATACGCAGTATTTT.

The genes are TRBV10-3 and TRBJ2-3; 8 bases map to TRBD2. Germline-derived CDR1 and CDR2 are ENHRY and SYGVKD. The V segment lost 7 bases and the J segment 0 bases; nucleotides outside the gene matches: 6. CDR3 length equals 15 residues. As DNA, the CDR3 is TGTGCCATCACCGATAGCGGGGAAAGCACAGATACGCAGTATTTT. Translation: CAITDSGESTDTQYF.